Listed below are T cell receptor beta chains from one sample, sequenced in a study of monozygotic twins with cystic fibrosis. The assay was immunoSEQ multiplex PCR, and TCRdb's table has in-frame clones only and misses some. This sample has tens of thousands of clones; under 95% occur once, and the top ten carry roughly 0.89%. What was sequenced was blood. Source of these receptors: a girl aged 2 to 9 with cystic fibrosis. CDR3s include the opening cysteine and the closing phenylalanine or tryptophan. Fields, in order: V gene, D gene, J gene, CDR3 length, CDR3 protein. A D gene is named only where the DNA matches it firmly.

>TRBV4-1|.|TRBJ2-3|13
CASSQQGSDTQYF
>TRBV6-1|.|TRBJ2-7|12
CASIFEPYEQYF
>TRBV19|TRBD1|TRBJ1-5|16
CASSRRDREGHQPQHF
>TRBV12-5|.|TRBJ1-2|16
CASGPSRGGVDYGYTF
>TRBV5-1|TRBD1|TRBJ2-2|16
CASSLNGQGVPGELFF
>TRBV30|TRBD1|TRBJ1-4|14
CAWSKGQGLEKLFF
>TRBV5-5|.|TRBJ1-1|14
CASSFGPGGLEAFF
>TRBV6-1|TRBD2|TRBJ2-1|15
CASSETSGRGNEQFF
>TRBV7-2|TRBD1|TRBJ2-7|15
CASSYRDRISYEQYF
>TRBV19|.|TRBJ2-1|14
CASSPESSYNEQFF
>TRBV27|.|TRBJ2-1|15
CASSLRAWRNNEQFF
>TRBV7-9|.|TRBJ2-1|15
CASSLSAGGYNEQFF
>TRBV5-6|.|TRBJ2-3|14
CASSLGRSTDTQYF
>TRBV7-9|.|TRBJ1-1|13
CASSPPMNTEAFF
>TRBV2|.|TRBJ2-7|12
CASRSAGYEQYF
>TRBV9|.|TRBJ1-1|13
CASSDIGSTEAFF
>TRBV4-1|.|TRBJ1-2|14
CASSQDVPNYGYTF
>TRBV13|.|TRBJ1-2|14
CASSFGEPNYGYTF
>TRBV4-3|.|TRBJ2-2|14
CASSPASLTGELFF
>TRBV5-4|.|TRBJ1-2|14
CASSLVGGNYGYTF
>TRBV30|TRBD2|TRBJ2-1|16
CAWSLPLAGVDNEQFF
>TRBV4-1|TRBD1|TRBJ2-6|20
CASSQVPWGQGVSGANVLTF
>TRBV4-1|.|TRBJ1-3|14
CASSSTGSGNTIYF